The rows below give T cell receptor beta chains drawn from one sample of a study of siplizumab effects on memory and regulatory T cells. Sequencing used immunoSEQ multiplex PCR; TCRdb keeps in-frame clones, though not all of them. The table records over 50,000 clones, roughly 83% of them present only once. Material: memory CD4+ T cells sorted from blood. Receptors originate from a human donor in good health. CDR3s include the opening cysteine and the closing phenylalanine or tryptophan. The order of the fields is V gene, J gene, D gene, clone size, CDR3 protein, CDR3 DNA. The D gene is left open where the match is weak. Part of the rows lack a size; the others show once, few, many or a class for expanded clones.

>TRBV14|TRBJ2-1|-|-
CASSMAGYTYNEQFF
TGTGCCAGCAGCATGGCAGGGTACACCTACAATGAGCAGTTCTTC
>TRBV9|TRBJ2-3|TRBD2|-
CASSPRLATDTQYF
TGTGCCAGCAGCCCGAGACTAGCAACAGATACGCAGTATTTT
>TRBV7-7|TRBJ1-3|-|-
CASSPGISGNTIYF
TGTGCTAGCAGCCCCGGGATCTCTGGAAACACCATATATTTT
>TRBV6-1|TRBJ1-2|-|few
CASSLAGADYGYTF
TGTGCCAGCAGCCTGGCAGGGGCGGACTATGGCTACACCTTC
>TRBV10-3|TRBJ2-3|-|-
CAISDRARTDTQYF
TGTGCCATCAGTGATCGGGCCCGGACAGATACGCAGTATTTT
>TRBV5-4|TRBJ1-2|TRBD1|-
CASSPGGTGAGNYGYTF
TGTGCCAGCAGCCCGGGGGGGACAGGGGCCGGTAACTATGGCTACACCTTC
>TRBV7-2|TRBJ2-7|-|-
CASSQHRVFYEQYF
TGTGCCAGCAGCCAACACAGGGTCTTCTACGAGCAGTACTTC
>TRBV9|TRBJ1-2|-|-
CASSATQGLNYGYTF
TGTGCCAGCAGCGCTACACAGGGACTCAACTATGGCTACACCTTC
>TRBV25-1|TRBJ2-5|-|-
CASGLGGGQGTQYF
TGTGCCAGCGGACTGGGCGGGGGACAAGGGACCCAGTACTTC
>TRBV5-1|TRBJ1-4|-|-
CASSPTGFNEKLFF
TGCGCCAGCAGCCCGACAGGCTTTAATGAAAAACTGTTTTTT
>TRBV7-2|TRBJ2-3|TRBD2|-
CASSSHRASGDTQYF
TGTGCCAGCAGCTCCCACCGGGCTAGCGGAGATACGCAGTATTTT